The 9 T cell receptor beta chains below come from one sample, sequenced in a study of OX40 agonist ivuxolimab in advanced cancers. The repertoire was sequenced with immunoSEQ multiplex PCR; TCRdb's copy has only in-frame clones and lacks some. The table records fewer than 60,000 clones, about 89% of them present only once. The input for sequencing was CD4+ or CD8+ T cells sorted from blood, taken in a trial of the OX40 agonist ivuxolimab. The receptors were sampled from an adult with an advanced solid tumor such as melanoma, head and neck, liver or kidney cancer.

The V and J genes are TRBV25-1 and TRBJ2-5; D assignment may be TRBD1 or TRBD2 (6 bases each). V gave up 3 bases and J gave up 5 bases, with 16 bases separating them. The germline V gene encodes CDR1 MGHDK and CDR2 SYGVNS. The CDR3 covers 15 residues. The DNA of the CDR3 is TGTGCCAGCAGTGAGAGGGGGGTTCGAGTGGAGACCCAGTACTTC. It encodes CASSERGVRVETQYF.

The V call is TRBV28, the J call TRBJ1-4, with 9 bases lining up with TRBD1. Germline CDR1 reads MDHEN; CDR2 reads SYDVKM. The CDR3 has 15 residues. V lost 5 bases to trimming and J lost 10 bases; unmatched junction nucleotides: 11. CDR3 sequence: CASSPGTGPWGKLFF. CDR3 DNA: TGTGCCAGCAGTCCCGGGACAGGGCCCTGGGGAAAACTGTTTTTT. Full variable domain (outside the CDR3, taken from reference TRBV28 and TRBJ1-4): DVKVTQSSRYLVKRTGEKVFLECVQDMDHENMFWYRQDPGLGLRLIYFSYDVKMKEKGDIPEGYSVSREKKERFSLILESASTNQTSMYLCASSPGTGPWGKLFFGSGTQLSVL.

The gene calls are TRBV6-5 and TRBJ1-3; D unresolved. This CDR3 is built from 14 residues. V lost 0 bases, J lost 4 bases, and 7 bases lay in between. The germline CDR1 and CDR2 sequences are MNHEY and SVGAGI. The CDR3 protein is CASSYSSLGNTIYF. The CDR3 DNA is TGTGCCAGCAGTTACTCGAGCCTCGGAAACACCATATATTTT.

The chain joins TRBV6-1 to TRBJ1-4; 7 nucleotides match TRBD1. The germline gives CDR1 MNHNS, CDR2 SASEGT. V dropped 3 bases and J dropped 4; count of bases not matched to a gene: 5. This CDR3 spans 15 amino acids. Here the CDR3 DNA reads TGTGCCAGCAGTGACGGGACAGTTGATAATGAAAAACTGTTTTTT. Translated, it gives CASSDGTVDNEKLFF.

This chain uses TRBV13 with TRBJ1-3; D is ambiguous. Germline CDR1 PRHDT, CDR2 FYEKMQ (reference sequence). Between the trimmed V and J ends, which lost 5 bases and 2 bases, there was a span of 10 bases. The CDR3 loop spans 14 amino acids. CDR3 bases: TGTGCCAGCAGCGGAGGAGGCCCTGGAAACACCATATATTTT. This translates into CASSGGGPGNTIYF. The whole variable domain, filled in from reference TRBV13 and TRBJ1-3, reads AAGVIQSPRHLIKEKRETATLKCYPIPRHDTVYWYQQGPGQDPQFLISFYEKMQSDKGSIPDRFSAQQFSDYHSELNMSSLELGDSALYFCASSGGGPGNTIYFGEGSWLTVV.

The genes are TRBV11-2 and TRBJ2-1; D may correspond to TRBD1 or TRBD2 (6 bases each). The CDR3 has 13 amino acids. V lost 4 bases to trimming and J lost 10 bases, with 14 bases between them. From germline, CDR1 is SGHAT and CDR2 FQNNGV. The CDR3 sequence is CASSSPRRGEQFF. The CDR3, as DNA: TGTGCCAGCAGCTCACCCAGGAGGGGGGAGCAGTTCTTC.

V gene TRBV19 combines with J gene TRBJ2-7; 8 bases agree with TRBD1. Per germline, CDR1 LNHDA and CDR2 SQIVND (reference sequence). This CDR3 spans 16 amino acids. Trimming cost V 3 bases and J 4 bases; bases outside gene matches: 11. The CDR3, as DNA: TGTGCCAGTAGTATTGGTCTCCGGGACAGGATTTACGAGCAGTACTTC. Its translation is CASSIGLRDRIYEQYF.

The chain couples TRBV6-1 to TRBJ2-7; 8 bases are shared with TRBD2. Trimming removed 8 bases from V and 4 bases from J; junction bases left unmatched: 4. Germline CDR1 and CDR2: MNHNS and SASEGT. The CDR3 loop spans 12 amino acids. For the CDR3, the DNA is TGTGCCAGCGGCGGGGGGTCTTACGAGCAGTACGTC. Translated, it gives CASGGGSYEQYV.

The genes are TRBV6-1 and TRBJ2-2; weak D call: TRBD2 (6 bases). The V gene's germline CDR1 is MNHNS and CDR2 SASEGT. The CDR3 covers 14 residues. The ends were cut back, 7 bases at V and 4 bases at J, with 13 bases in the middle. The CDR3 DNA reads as TGTGCCAGCAACTGGGCGCGGGGCACCGGGGAGCTGTTTTTT. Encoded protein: CASNWARGTGELFF.